A selection of T cell receptor beta chains follows, all from one sample in a study of monozygotic twins with inflammatory bowel disease. With the 5' RACE reads reprocessed, TCRdb shows one record per CDR3 protein and no DNA. The specimen's table records roughly 300,000 distinct CDR3 sequences. Source material: blood. These receptors were taken from a human donor with ulcerative colitis or Crohn's disease, or a healthy co-twin of an affected twin (not recorded which). Each CDR3 is given with its conserved first and last residue.

V gene: TRBV12-3/TRBV12-4
J gene: TRBJ2-7
CDR3 protein: CASSMGQVYEQYF

V gene: TRBV7-9
J gene: TRBJ2-2
CDR3 protein: CASSLVLGDTGELFF

V gene: TRBV7-8
J gene: TRBJ2-3
CDR3 protein: CASSLRSSGGPSTDTQYF

V gene: TRBV9
J gene: TRBJ2-1
CDR3 protein: CASSDRTSGSSYNEQFF

V gene: TRBV7-9
J gene: TRBJ1-5
CDR3 protein: CAIGTGDQPQHF

V gene: TRBV4-3
J gene: TRBJ1-3
CDR3 protein: CASSQVTTSGNTIYF

V gene: TRBV7-9
J gene: TRBJ2-5
CDR3 protein: CASSRSGGSETQYF

V gene: TRBV12-3/TRBV12-4
J gene: TRBJ2-7
CDR3 protein: CASSPRVGGGSSYEQYF

V gene: TRBV5-1
J gene: TRBJ2-1
CDR3 protein: CASSSGTGGDLSEQFF

V gene: TRBV12-3/TRBV12-4
J gene: TRBJ1-1
CDR3 protein: CASSQLSGGSEAFF